Each of the 10 T cell receptor beta chains below was sequenced from the same sample in a study of molecular identifiers for immune sequencing clone quantification. TCRdb analysed the PCR reads with MiXCR anew, one entry per CDR3 protein. The sample holds around 460,000 distinct CDR3 sequences, around 21% seen once. Sample: naive CD8+ T cells from blood, with Jurkat cell RNA spiked in. Subset here: FACS-sorted CD8+CD4-CCR7+CD45RA+ naive T cells. The source is a human donor in good health. Some libraries in this study had Jurkat cell RNA spiked in.

This clonotype was picked up many times. The chain carries TRBV2 and TRBJ2-5; a possible D gene is TRBD2 (6 bases). CDR1 and CDR2 (germline): SNHLY, FYNNEI. This CDR3 has 14 residues. Between the trimmed V and J ends, which lost 1 base and 2 bases, there was a span of 8 bases. The CDR3 DNA is TGTGCCAGCAGTGAAGAAGCGGGTCAAGAGACCCAGTACTTC. Amino acid sequence: CASSEEAGQETQYF.

The gene calls are TRBV6-2 or TRBV6-3 and TRBJ2-5; D may be TRBD2 (6 bases). The CDR3 loop spans 17 amino acids. Trimming stripped 0 bases from V and 2 bases from J, with 16 bases between. From germline, CDR1 is MNHEY and CDR2 SVGEGT. CDR3 sequence reads: CASSYSWDFESQETQYF. The CDR3 DNA is TGTGCCAGCAGTTACTCGTGGGACTTCGAAAGTCAAGAGACCCAGTACTTC.

This clonotype has a count of ten or more. The chain has TRBV20-1 and TRBJ2-7, with 9 nucleotides matching TRBD1. CDR1 and CDR2 (germline): DFQATT, SNEGSKA (reference sequence). V shed 6 bases and J 5 bases; nucleotides not matched to a gene: 8. The CDR3 is 13 residues long. CDR3 loop: CSAPGTGTDEQYF. DNA for the CDR3: TGCAGTGCCCCCGGGACAGGGACCGACGAGCAGTACTTC.

The table lists this clonotype with many counts. V gene TRBV20-1 combines with J gene TRBJ2-1; 8 nucleotides line up with TRBD2. V was clipped by 1 base and J by 9 bases; unmatched bases: 11. From germline, CDR1 is DFQATT and CDR2 SNEGSKA (reference sequence). This CDR3 has 15 residues. The DNA of the CDR3 is TGCAGTGCTAGAGTACGGGAGGGCCCTCGCGGTGAGCAGTTCTTC. Its translation is CSARVREGPRGEQFF.

Details on this clonotype: This sequence may be a read error, since a much larger clone differs from it by one base. V and J are TRBV4-3 and TRBJ2-5, with no clear D. Looked up from germline, CDR1 is LGHNA and CDR2 is YSLEER. The CDR3 sequence is 13 residues long. This CDR3 reads CASNQEGKETQYF. CDR3 nucleotides: TGCGCCAGCAACCAAGAAGGGAAAGAGACCCAGTACTTC.

Of note for this clonotype: The germline gene is not matched at one end of the junction; a read error may be the cause. V and J are TRBV12-3 or TRBV12-4 and TRBJ2-5; no clear D gene. This CDR3 contains 14 residues. This chain's CDR3 is CASSLSGSQETQHF. The CDR3 DNA follows: TGTGCCAGCAGTTTAAGTGGGTCCCAAGAGACCCAGCACTTC.

This clonotype was counted many times. This sequence joins TRBV20-1 and TRBJ2-7; D is ambiguous. V gave up 0 bases and J gave up 4 bases, with 7 bases separating them. Per germline, CDR1 DFQATT and CDR2 SNEGSKA (reference sequence). This CDR3 has 12 amino acids. The CDR3 coding sequence is TGCAGTGCTAGAGACCAGGTGTACGAGCAGTACTTC. Residues: CSARDQVYEQYF.

To note about this clonotype: Being one base from a much bigger clone, this may be a read error. CDR3 nucleotides: TGTGCCAGCAGCTCCCACAGGGATGCAACTAGTGAAAAACTGTTTTTT. Amino acid sequence: CASSSHRDATSEKLFF. This rearrangement joins TRBV13 to TRBJ1-4, with a weak D call TRBD1 (6 bases). CDR1 and CDR2 (germline): PRHDT, FYEKMQ (reference sequence). This CDR3 region has 16 residues.

Many counts were recorded for this clonotype. J is TRBJ2-5 and V is TRBV13, with 7 bases fitting TRBD2. The CDR3 extends over 17 amino acids. Per the germline V gene, CDR1 is PRHDT and CDR2 is FYEKMQ (reference sequence). V trimming: 0 bases; J trimming: 1 base; junction bases outside the gene matches: 8. The CDR3 reads CASSLGLAVQPQETQYF. CDR3 nucleotide sequence: TGTGCCAGCAGCTTAGGGCTAGCGGTCCAACCCCAAGAGACCCAGTACTTC.

This chain uses TRBV27 with TRBJ2-7; 10 positions match TRBD2. Germline trimming cut 4 bases from V and 9 bases from J; bases unmatched to any gene: 9. This CDR3 contains 14 residues. Germline-derived CDR1 and CDR2 are MNHEY and SMNVEV (reference sequence). The CDR3 region has the DNA TGTGCCAGCAGTTCGGGACTAGCGACTCCGGGGCAGTACTTC. Amino acid sequence: CASSSGLATPGQYF.